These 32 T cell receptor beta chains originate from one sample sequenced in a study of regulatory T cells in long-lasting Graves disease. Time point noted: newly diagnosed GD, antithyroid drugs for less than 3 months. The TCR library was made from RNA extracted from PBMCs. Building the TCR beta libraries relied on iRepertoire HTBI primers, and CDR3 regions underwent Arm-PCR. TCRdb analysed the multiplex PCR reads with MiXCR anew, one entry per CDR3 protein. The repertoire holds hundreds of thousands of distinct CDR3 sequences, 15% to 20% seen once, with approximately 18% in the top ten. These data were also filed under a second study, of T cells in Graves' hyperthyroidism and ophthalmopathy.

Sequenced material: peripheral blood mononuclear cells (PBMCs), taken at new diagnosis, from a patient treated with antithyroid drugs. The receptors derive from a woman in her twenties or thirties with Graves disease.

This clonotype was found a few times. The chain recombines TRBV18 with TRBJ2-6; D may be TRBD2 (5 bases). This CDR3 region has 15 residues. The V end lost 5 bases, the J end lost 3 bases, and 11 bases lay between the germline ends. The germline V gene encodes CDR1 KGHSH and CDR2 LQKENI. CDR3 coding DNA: TGTGCCAGCTCAGCGGAGGTAGGTGGGGCCAACGTCCTGACTTTC. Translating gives CASSAEVGGANVLTF.

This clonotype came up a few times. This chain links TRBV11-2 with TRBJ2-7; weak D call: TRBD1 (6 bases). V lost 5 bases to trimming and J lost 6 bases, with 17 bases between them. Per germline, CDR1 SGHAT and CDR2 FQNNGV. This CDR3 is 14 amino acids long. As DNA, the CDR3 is TGTGCCAGCAGCCCCCATGCCGGGACACGCGAGCAGTACTTC. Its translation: CASSPHAGTREQYF.

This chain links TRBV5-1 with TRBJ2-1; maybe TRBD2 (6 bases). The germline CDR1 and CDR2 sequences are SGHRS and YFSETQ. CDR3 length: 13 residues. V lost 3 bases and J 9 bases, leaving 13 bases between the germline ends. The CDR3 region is CASSSITSSEQFF. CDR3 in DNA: TGCGCCAGCAGCTCGATCACTAGCAGTGAGCAGTTCTTC.

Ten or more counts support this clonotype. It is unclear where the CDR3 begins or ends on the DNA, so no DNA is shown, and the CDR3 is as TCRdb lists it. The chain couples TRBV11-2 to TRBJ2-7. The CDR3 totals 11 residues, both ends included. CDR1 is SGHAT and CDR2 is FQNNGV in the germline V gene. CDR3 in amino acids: CASSFGVGIYF.

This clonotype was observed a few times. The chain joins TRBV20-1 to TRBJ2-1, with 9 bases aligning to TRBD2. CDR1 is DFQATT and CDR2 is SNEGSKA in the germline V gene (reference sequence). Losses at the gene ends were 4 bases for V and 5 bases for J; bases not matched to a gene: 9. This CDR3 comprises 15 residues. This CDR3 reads CSANPLAGSNNEQFF. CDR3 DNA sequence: TGCAGTGCTAATCCCCTAGCGGGATCTAACAATGAGCAGTTCTTC.

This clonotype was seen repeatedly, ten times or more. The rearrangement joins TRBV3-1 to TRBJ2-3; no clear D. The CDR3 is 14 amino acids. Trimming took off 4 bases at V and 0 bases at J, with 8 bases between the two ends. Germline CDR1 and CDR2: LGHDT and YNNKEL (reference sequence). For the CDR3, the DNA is TGTGCCAGCAGCCCCCTTATAAGCACAGATACGCAGTATTTT. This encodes CASSPLISTDTQYF.

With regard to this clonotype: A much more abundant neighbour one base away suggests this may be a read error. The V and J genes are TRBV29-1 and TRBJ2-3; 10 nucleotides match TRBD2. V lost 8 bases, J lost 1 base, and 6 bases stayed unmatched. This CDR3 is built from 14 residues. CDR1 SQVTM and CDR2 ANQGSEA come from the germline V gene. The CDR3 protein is CSLVGTSGTDTQYF. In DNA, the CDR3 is TGCAGCTTAGTTGGGACTAGCGGCACAGATACGCAGTATTTT.

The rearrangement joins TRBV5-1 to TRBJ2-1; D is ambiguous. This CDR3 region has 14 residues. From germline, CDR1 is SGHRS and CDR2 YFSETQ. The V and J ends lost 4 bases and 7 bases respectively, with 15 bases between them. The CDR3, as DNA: TGCGCCAGCAGCCCGGTACTGATAGGGAATGAGCAGTTCTTC. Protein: CASSPVLIGNEQFF. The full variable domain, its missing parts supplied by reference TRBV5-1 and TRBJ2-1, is KAGVTQTPRYLIKTRGQQVTLSCSPISGHRSVSWYQQTPGQGLQFLFEYFSETQRNKGNFPGRFSGRQFSNSRSEMNVSTLELGDSALYLCASSPVLIGNEQFFGPGTRLTVL.

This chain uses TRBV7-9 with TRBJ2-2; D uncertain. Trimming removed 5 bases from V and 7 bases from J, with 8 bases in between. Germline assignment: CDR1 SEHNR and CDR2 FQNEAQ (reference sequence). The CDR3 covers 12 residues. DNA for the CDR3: TGTGCCAGCAGCCCTATCAACGGGGAGCTGTTTTTT. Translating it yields CASSPINGELFF.

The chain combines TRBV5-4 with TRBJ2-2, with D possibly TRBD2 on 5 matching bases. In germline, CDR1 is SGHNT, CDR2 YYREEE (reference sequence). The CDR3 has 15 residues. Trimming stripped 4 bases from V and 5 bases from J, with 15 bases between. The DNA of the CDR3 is TGTGCCAGCAGCGTTGACTCGACGGGAACCGGGGAGCTGTTTTTT. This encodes CASSVDSTGTGELFF.

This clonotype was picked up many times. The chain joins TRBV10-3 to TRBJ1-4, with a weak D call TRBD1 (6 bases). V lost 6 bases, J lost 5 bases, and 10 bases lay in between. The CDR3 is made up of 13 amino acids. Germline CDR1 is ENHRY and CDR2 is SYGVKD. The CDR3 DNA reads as TGTGCCATCAGGGACAGCCAAAATGAAAAACTGTTTTTT. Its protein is CAIRDSQNEKLFF.

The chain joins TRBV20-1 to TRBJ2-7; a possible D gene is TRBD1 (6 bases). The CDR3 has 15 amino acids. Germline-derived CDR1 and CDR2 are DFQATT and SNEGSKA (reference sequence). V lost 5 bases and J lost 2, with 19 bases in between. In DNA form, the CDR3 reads TGCAGTGCTTTCTTCGACAGGCAGCCCCCCTACGAGCAGTACTTC. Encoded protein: CSAFFDRQPPYEQYF.

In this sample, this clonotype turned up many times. The CDR3 loop is CASSLISGGAGGSPLHF. The CDR3 bases are TGCGCCAGCAGCTTAATCTCAGGTGGGGCTGGGGGTTCACCCCTCCACTTT. This chain connects TRBV5-1 to TRBJ1-6; D might be TRBD1 (5 bases). Germline-derived CDR1 and CDR2 are SGHRS and YFSETQ. The V end was cut by 2 bases, the J end by 9 bases, with 21 bases between. There are 17 residues in the CDR3.

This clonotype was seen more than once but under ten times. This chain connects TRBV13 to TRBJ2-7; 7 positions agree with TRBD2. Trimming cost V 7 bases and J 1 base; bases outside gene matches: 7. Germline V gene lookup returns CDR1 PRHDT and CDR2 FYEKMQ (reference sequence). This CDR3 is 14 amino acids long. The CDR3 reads CASNKREASYEQYF. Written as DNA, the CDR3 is TGTGCCAGCAATAAGCGGGAAGCGTCCTACGAGCAGTACTTC.

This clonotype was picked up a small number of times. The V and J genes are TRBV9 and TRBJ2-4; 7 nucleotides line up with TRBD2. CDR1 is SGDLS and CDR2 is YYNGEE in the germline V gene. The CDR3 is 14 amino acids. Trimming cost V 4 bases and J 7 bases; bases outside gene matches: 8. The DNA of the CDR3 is TGTGCCAGCAGCCCTGGGAGGGTAGGGAACATTCAGTACTTC. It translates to CASSPGRVGNIQYF.

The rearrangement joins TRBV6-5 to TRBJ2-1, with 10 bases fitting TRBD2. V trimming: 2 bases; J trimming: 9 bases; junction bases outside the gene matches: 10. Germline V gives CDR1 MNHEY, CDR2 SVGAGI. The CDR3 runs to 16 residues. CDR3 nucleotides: TGTGCCAGCAGTTACGATTTGCTAGCGGGAGAGCTTGAGCAGTTCTTC. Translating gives CASSYDLLAGELEQFF.

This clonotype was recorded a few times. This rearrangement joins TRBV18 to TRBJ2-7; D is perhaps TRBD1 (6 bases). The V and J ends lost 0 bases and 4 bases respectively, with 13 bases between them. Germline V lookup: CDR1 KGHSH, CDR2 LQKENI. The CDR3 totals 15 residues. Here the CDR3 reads CASSPPGQQDYEQYF. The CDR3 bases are TGTGCCAGCTCACCACCAGGACAGCAAGATTACGAGCAGTACTTC.

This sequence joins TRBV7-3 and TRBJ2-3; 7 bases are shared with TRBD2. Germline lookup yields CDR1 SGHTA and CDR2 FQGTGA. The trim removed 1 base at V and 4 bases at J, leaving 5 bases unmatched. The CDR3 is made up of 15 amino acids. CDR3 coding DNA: TGTGCCAGCAGCTTAATGTCGGGAGGCGCAGATACGCAGTATTTT. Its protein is CASSLMSGGADTQYF.

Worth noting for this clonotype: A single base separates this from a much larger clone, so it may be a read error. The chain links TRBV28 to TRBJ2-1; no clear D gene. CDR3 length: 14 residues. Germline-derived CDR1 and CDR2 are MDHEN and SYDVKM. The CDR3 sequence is CASSHSPPYNGQFF. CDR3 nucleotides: TGTGCCAGCAGTCACTCGCCCCCCTACAATGGGCAGTTCTTC. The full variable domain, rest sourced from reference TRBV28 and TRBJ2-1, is DVKVTQSSRYLVKRTGEKVFLECVQDMDHENMFWYRQDPGLGLRLIYFSYDVKMKEKGDIPEGYSVSREKKERFSLILESASTNQTSMYLCASSHSPPYNGQFFGPGTRLTVL.

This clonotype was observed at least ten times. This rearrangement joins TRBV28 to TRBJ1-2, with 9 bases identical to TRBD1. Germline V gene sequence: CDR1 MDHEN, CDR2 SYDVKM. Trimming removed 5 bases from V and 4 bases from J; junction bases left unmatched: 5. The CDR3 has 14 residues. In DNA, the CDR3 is TGTGCCAGCAGTCTAGGACAGGGGTCCTATGGCTACACCTTC. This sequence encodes CASSLGQGSYGYTF.

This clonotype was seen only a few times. The DNA of the CDR3 is TGTGCCTGGAGTCGTCGGTTTAGAGAGAACACTGAAGCTTTCTTT. Translated: CAWSRRFRENTEAFF. The V call is TRBV30, the J call TRBJ1-1; D not certain. The CDR3 sequence is 15 residues long. With 2 bases removed from V and 1 base from J, the gap between germline ends came to 14 bases. CDR1 and CDR2 (germline): GTSNPN, SVGIG (reference sequence).

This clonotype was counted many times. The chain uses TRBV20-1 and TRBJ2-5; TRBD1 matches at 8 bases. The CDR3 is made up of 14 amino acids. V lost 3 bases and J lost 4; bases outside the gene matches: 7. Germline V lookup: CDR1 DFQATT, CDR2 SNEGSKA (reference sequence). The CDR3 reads CSASAQGAGETQYF. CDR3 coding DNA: TGCAGTGCTAGCGCTCAGGGGGCGGGAGAGACCCAGTACTTC.

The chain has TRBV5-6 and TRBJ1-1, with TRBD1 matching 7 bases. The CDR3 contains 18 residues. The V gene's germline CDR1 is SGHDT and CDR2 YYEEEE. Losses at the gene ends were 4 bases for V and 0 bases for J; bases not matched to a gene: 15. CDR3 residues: CASSAATLQGFLNTEAFF. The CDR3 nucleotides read TGTGCCAGCAGCGCGGCAACTTTACAGGGGTTCTTGAACACTGAAGCTTTCTTT.

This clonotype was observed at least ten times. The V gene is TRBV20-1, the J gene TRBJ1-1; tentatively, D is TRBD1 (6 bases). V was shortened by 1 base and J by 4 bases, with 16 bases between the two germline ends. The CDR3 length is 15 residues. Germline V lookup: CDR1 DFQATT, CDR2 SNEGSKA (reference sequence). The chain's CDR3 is CSARGGGTKRTEAFF. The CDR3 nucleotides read TGCAGTGCTAGAGGAGGGGGGACAAAACGCACTGAAGCTTTCTTT.

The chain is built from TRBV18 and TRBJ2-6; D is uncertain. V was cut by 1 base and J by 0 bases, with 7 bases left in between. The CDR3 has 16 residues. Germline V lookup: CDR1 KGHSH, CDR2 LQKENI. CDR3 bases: TGTGCCAGCTCACCACTAAGGATCTCTGGGGCCAACGTCCTGACTTTC. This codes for CASSPLRISGANVLTF.

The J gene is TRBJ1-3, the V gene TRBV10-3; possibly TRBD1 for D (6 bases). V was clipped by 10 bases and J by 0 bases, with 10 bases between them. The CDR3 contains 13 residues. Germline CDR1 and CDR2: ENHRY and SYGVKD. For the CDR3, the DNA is TGTGCCACACAGGGCTACTCTGGAAACACCATATATTTT. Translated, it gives CATQGYSGNTIYF.

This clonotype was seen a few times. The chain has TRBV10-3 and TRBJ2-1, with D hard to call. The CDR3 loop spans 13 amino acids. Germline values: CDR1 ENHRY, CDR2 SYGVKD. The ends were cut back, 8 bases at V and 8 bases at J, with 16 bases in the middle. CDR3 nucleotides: TGTGCCATCCAACGGAACCCTGACGATGAGCAGTTCTTC. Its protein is CAIQRNPDDEQFF.

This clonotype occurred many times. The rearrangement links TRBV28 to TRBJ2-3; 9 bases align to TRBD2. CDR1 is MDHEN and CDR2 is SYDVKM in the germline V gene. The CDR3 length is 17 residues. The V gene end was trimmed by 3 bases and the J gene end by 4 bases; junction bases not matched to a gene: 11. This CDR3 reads CASSFVGAGGTPDTQYF. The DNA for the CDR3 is TGTGCCAGCAGTTTCGTCGGGGCGGGAGGGACCCCAGATACGCAGTATTTT. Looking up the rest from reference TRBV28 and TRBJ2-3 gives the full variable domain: DVKVTQSSRYLVKRTGEKVFLECVQDMDHENMFWYRQDPGLGLRLIYFSYDVKMKEKGDIPEGYSVSREKKERFSLILESASTNQTSMYLCASSFVGAGGTPDTQYFGPGTRLTVL.

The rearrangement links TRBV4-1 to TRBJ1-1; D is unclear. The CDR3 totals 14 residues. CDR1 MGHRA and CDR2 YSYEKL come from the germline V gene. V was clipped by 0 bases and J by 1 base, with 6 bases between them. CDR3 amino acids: CASSQEIPNTEAFF. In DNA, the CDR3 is TGCGCCAGCAGCCAAGAAATCCCGAACACTGAAGCTTTCTTT.

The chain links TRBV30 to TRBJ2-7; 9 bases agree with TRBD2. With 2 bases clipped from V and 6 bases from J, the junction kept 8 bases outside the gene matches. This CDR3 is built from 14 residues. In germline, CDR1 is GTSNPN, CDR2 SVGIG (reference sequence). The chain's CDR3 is CAWSRRASGTEQYF. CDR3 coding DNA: TGTGCCTGGAGTCGGCGGGCTAGCGGGACCGAGCAGTACTTC.

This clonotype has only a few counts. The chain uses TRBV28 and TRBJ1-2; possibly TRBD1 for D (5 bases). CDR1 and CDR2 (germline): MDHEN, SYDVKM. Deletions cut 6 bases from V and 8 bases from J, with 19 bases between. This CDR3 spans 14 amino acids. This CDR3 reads CASRAGRTMGGYTF. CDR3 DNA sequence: TGTGCCAGCAGGGCGGGACGGACAATGGGGGGCTACACCTTC.

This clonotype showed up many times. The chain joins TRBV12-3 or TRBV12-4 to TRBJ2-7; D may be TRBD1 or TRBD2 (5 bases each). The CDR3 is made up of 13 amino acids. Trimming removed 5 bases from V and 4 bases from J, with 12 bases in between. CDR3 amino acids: CASSPNGGYEQYF. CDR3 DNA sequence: TGTGCCAGCAGTCCTAATGGGGGATACGAGCAGTACTTC.